One and the same sample provided the 23 T cell receptor beta chains below, sequenced in a study of beta chain features in type 1 diabetes. Expressed TCRB transcripts were sequenced because the isolated RNA had all been reverse transcribed beforehand. This table comes from immunoSEQ multiplex PCR, and its TCRdb copy is limited to in-frame clones, with some not included. The table has over 120,000 clones, around 8.7% seen once; the top ten hold 0.6% to 0.8%. The sample comprised central memory CD4+ T cells from blood. These receptors came from a man in his late teens or twenties in good health.

This clone showed up just once. The V call is TRBV11-2, the J call TRBJ1-6; TRBD1 matches 8 bases. This CDR3 contains 15 residues. After removal of 5 bases from V and 10 bases from J, the junction contained 10 bases not matched to a gene. The germline V gene has CDR1 SGHAT and CDR2 FQNNGV. CDR3 sequence (DNA): TGTGCCAGCAGCCTCCTCGGACAGGGTCAGTCACCCCTCCACTTT. Translation gives CASSLLGQGQSPLHF. Based on the CDR3 plus reference TRBV11-2 and TRBJ1-6, the full variable domain is EAGVAQSPRYKIIEKRQSVAFWCNPISGHATLYWYQQILGQGPKLLIQFQNNGVVDDSQLPKDRFSAERLKGVDSTLKIQPAKLEDSAVYLCASSLLGQGQSPLHFGNGTRLTVT.

The J gene is TRBJ1-6, the V gene TRBV19; the match to TRBD1 covers 8 bases. Per germline, CDR1 LNHDA and CDR2 SQIVND (reference sequence). J lost 9 bases, V lost 6 bases, and 10 bases had no gene match. The CDR3 has 15 amino acids. The CDR3 loop is CASSQRTGFGSPLHF. The CDR3 coding sequence is TGTGCCAGTAGCCAGAGGACAGGGTTCGGTTCACCCCTCCACTTT.

This clone was counted a few times. The chain has TRBV2 and TRBJ1-2; 7 positions match TRBD1. The CDR3 has 16 residues. The germline V gene has CDR1 SNHLY and CDR2 FYNNEI. The junction had 10 bases not matched to a gene; V was cut back by 1 base and J by 5 bases. CDR3 DNA sequence: TGTGCCAGCAGTGAAGACACCCCGGGACAGAGTTATGGCTACACCTTC. It encodes CASSEDTPGQSYGYTF.

This clone was observed a handful of times. Additional DNA sequences in this sample encode the identical CDR3. The chain employs TRBV5-4 and TRBJ2-3; no clear D gene. Germline-derived CDR1 and CDR2 are SGHNT and YYREEE (reference sequence). V shed 1 base and J shed 4 bases, with 4 bases lying between them. The CDR3 runs 12 residues. The CDR3 sequence is CASSLIADTQYF. The CDR3 DNA reads as TGTGCCAGCAGCTTGATCGCAGATACGCAGTATTTT.

This chain uses TRBV5-1 with TRBJ2-2; the match to TRBD1 covers 7 bases. The germline V gene encodes CDR1 SGHRS and CDR2 YFSETQ. The V segment lost 0 bases and the J segment 5 bases; nucleotides outside the gene matches: 7. The CDR3 is 16 amino acids. Here the CDR3 DNA reads TGCGCCAGCAGCTTGGCGGGACAGAGTAATACCGGGGAGCTGTTTTTT. Translated: CASSLAGQSNTGELFF.

There are many counts of this clone. This chain links TRBV30 with TRBJ1-2, with D unresolved. Germline loops: CDR1 GTSNPN, CDR2 SVGIG (reference sequence). The CDR3 spans 13 residues. V lost 3 bases, J lost 4 bases, and 12 bases lay in between. The CDR3 protein is CAWSYSGSYGYTF. The CDR3 DNA follows: TGTGCCTGGAGCTACTCAGGCTCCTATGGCTACACCTTC.

The genes are TRBV6-1 and TRBJ2-5; tentative D call: TRBD2 (6 bases). V dropped 8 bases and J dropped 4 bases, with 20 bases sitting between them. CDR3 size: 15 residues. CDR1 is MNHNS and CDR2 is SASEGT in the germline V gene. CDR3 protein: CASLPGLAIRETQYF. CDR3 nucleotide sequence: TGTGCCAGCCTACCGGGGCTAGCGATACGAGAGACCCAGTACTTC.

This clone turned up a few times. The V call is TRBV29-1, the J call TRBJ1-5; D perhaps matches TRBD1 (6 bases). Trimming stripped 3 bases from V and 11 bases from J, with 17 bases between. The germline V gene encodes CDR1 SQVTM and CDR2 ANQGSEA. The CDR3 has 13 residues. CDR3 in DNA: TGCAGCGTTGAGGTAGAGGGGGAGAGGACCCAGCATTTT. This sequence encodes CSVEVEGERTQHF.

Note on this clone: Other nucleotide sequences in the sample specify the same CDR3. The V call is TRBV7-2, the J call TRBJ2-7; 7 nucleotides match TRBD1. The length of the CDR3 is 13 residues. CDR1 is SGHTA and CDR2 is FQGNSA in the germline V gene. Losses at the gene ends were 5 bases for V and 2 bases for J; bases not matched to a gene: 3. The CDR3 sequence is CASSTGTAYEQYF. The CDR3 nucleotides read TGTGCCAGCAGCACCGGGACAGCCTACGAGCAGTACTTC.

The chain couples TRBV19 to TRBJ1-1; D is unclear. The CDR3 extends over 14 amino acids. V was trimmed by 3 bases and J by 4 bases, leaving 12 bases between them. Germline lookup yields CDR1 LNHDA and CDR2 SQIVND (reference sequence). The CDR3 DNA follows: TGTGCCAGTAGTATTGCGGGCGAAGGCACTGAAGCTTTCTTT. Translation gives CASSIAGEGTEAFF.

This clone was found a few times. The V and J genes are TRBV5-1 and TRBJ1-2; 9 bases map to TRBD1. The CDR3 is 13 residues long. The V gene's germline CDR1 is SGHRS and CDR2 YFSETQ. V lost 4 bases and J lost 7; bases outside the gene matches: 5. The CDR3 sequence: CASSAQGQGGYTF. The CDR3 DNA sequence: TGCGCCAGCAGCGCACAGGGACAGGGTGGCTACACCTTC.

This clone was detected ten times or more. The chain combines TRBV14 with TRBJ1-6; D gene ambiguous. The CDR3 length is 16 residues. The V gene lost 1 base and the J gene lost 0 bases, with 7 bases spanning the gap. The germline gives CDR1 SGHDN, CDR2 FVKESK. CDR3 residues: CASSQGLSSYNSPLHF. The CDR3 DNA reads as TGTGCCAGCAGCCAAGGGTTGAGCTCCTATAATTCACCCCTCCACTTT.

This clone was seen ten or more times. This chain connects TRBV7-9 to TRBJ2-3; 9 bases line up with TRBD1. CDR3 length: 15 amino acids. Germline V gene data show CDR1 as SEHNR and CDR2 as FQNEAQ (reference sequence). With V trimmed by 9 bases and J by 0 bases, 7 bases remained unmatched. The CDR3 nucleotides are TGTGCCAGTCGGACAGGGGACTTTAGCACAGATACGCAGTATTTT. It yields the protein CASRTGDFSTDTQYF.

The chain has TRBV7-8 and TRBJ2-5; 8 positions match TRBD2. Germline lookup yields CDR1 SGHVS and CDR2 FQNEAQ. V trimming: 5 bases; J trimming: 2 bases; junction bases outside the gene matches: 4. The CDR3 loop spans 14 amino acids. For the CDR3, the DNA is TGTGCCAGCAGCCCCCCGGGGGGGCAAGAGACCCAGTACTTC. The encoded protein is CASSPPGGQETQYF.

The genes are TRBV7-2 and TRBJ2-3; 8 bases line up with TRBD2. V shed 3 bases, J shed 4 bases, and the junction held 9 bases outside the gene matches. The CDR3 runs 16 residues. The germline gives CDR1 SGHTA, CDR2 FQGNSA. CDR3 in amino acids: CASSFLSGGPADTQYF. In DNA, the CDR3 is TGTGCCAGCAGCTTTCTTTCGGGGGGGCCTGCAGATACGCAGTATTTT. The full variable domain, completed using reference TRBV7-2 and TRBJ2-3, is GAGVSQSPSNKVTEKGKDVELRCDPISGHTALYWYRQSLGQGLEFLIYFQGNSAPDKSGLPSDRFSAERTGGSVSTLTIQRTQQEDSAVYLCASSFLSGGPADTQYFGPGTRLTVL.

This clone has a handful of counts. This chain uses TRBV5-4 with TRBJ1-1; D unclear. This CDR3 has 12 residues. V lost 4 bases, J lost 5 bases, and 9 bases lay in between. The V gene's germline CDR1 is SGHNT and CDR2 YYREEE (reference sequence). CDR3: CASSPTGTEAFF. CDR3 DNA sequence: TGTGCCAGCAGCCCCACGGGTACTGAAGCTTTCTTT.

This clone was counted a few times. This rearrangement joins TRBV6-1 to TRBJ2-5, with unresolved D. Germline V gene lookup returns CDR1 MNHNS and CDR2 SASEGT. The CDR3 consists of 12 residues. The germline V and J ends were trimmed by 4 bases and 3 bases, with 6 bases remaining between them. The chain's CDR3 is CASSVREETQYF. The CDR3 coding sequence is TGTGCCAGCAGTGTCCGCGAAGAGACCCAGTACTTC.

The rearrangement links TRBV11-2 to TRBJ2-3, with TRBD1 matching over 8 bases. Germline V CDR1 and CDR2: SGHAT, FQNNGV. The V and J ends lost 1 base and 3 bases, in that order; junction bases with no gene match: 9. CDR3 size: 17 residues. Here the CDR3 DNA reads TGTGCCAGCAGCTTAGGGGACAGGACGGCTATGACAGATACGCAGTATTTT. This gives the protein CASSLGDRTAMTDTQYF.

This sequence joins TRBV5-1 and TRBJ1-1; D is perhaps TRBD1 (5 bases). V lost 3 bases and J lost 3, with 9 bases in between. The V gene's germline CDR1 is SGHRS and CDR2 YFSETQ. CDR3 size: 13 residues. DNA for the CDR3: TGCGCCAGCAGCTCTGGGGGGGACACTGAAGCTTTCTTT. Its protein is CASSSGGDTEAFF.

This clone was seen a handful of times. The genes are TRBV5-1 and TRBJ2-1; maybe TRBD2 (5 bases). This CDR3 has 12 residues. The germline gives CDR1 SGHRS, CDR2 YFSETQ. V gave up 0 bases and J gave up 15 bases, with 13 bases separating them. CDR3 residues: CASSLAREGLFF. DNA of the CDR3: TGCGCCAGCAGCTTGGCCCGTGAGGGCCTGTTCTTC.

This clone was detected only a few times. This chain uses TRBV18 with TRBJ2-2; a weak D match, TRBD1 (5 bases). The germline V gene encodes CDR1 KGHSH and CDR2 LQKENI. V was clipped by 6 bases and J by 4 bases, with 15 bases between them. The CDR3 spans 15 residues. The CDR3: CASSVGAAGTGELFF. CDR3 coding DNA: TGTGCCAGCTCTGTTGGGGCGGCTGGCACCGGGGAGCTGTTTTTT.

This clone came up a few times. This chain uses TRBV7-2 with TRBJ2-3; weak D call: TRBD1 (5 bases). The CDR3 spans 16 residues. Deletions cut 5 bases from V and 0 bases from J, with 15 bases between. Germline assignment: CDR1 SGHTA and CDR2 FQGNSA. CDR3 sequence reads: CASSRAGAASTDTQYF. For the CDR3, the DNA is TGTGCCAGCAGCCGCGCTGGGGCAGCTAGCACAGATACGCAGTATTTT.

This chain joins TRBV19 and TRBJ1-1; TRBD1 matches 7 bases. CDR1 and CDR2 from the germline V gene are LNHDA and SQIVND (reference sequence). Losses at the gene ends were 4 bases for V and 5 bases for J; bases not matched to a gene: 10. This CDR3 is 15 amino acids long. This CDR3 reads CASSKQGILRTEAFF. The CDR3 DNA sequence: TGTGCCAGTAGTAAACAGGGGATTTTGCGGACTGAAGCTTTCTTT.